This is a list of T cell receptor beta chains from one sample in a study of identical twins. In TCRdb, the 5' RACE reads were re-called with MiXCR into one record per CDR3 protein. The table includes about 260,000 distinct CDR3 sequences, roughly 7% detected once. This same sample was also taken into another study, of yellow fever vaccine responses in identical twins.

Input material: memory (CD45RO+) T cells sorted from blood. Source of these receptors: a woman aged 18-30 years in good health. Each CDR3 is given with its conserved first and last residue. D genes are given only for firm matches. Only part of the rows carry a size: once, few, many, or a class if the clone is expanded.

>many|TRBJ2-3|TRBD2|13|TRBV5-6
CASSMKAGPRLYF
TGTGCCAGCAGTATGAAAGCGGGACCTCGTCTGTATTTT
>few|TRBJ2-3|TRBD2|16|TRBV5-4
CASSRSGSPDTDTQYF
TGTGCCAGCAGCCGTAGCGGGAGTCCTGACACAGATACGCAGTATTTT
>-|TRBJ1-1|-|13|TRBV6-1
CASSEGLNTEAFF
TGTGCCAGCAGTGAGGGGCTGAACACTGAAGCTTTCTTT
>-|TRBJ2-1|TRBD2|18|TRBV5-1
CASSLAGTSGYSYNEQFF
TGCGCCAGCAGCTTGGCCGGGACTAGCGGGTACTCCTACAATGAGCAGTTCTTC
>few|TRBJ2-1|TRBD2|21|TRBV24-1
CATSDDSPGASGRADYNEQFF
TGTGCCACCAGTGATGATTCCCCCGGAGCTAGCGGGAGGGCCGACTACAATGAGCAGTTCTTC
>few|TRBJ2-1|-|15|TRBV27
CASSSGLAFYNEQFF
TGTGCCAGCAGTTCCGGATTAGCTTTCTACAATGAGCAGTTCTTC
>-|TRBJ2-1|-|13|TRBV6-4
CASSITEYNEQFF
TGTGCCAGCAGTATAACAGAATACAATGAGCAGTTCTTC
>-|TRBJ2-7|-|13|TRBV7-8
CASSLRQVGEQYF
TGTGCCAGCAGCCTAAGACAGGTCGGAGAGCAGTACTTC
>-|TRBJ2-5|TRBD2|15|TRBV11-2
CASSFETSGRLTQYF
TGTGCCAGCAGCTTTGAGACTAGCGGGAGATTAACCCAGTACTTC
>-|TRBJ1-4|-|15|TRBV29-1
CSVQLLTGTNEKLFF
TGCAGCGTTCAACTTCTGACAGGAACGAATGAAAAACTGTTTTTT
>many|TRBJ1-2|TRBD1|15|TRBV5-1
CASSFGAGGNYGYTF
TGCGCCAGCAGCTTTGGGGCAGGGGGCAACTATGGCTACACCTTC
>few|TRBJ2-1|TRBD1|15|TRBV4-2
CASSQGQGAYNEQFF
TGTGCCAGCAGCCAAGGACAGGGGGCCTACAATGAGCAGTTCTTC
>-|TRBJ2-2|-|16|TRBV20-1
CCATGSATVNTGELFF
TGCTGTGCTACCGGGTCCGCCACAGTAAACACCGGGGAGCTGTTTTTT
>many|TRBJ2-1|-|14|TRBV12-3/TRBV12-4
CASSLGGKVNEQFF
TGTGCCAGCAGTTTAGGCGGGAAGGTTAATGAGCAGTTCTTC
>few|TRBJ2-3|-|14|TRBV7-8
CASSLEGGGLTQNF
TGTGCCAGCAGCTTAGAGGGGGGTGGCCTCACACAAAATTTT
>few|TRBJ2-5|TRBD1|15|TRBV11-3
CASSLGQGEQETQYF
TGTGCCAGCAGCTTGGGACAGGGCGAACAAGAGACCCAGTACTTC
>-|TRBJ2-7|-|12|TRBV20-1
CSGQDLTYEQYF
TGCAGTGGACAGGACTTGACCTACGAGCAGTACTTC
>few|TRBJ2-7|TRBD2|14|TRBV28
CASNLGLAGYEQYF
TGTGCCAGCAATCTTGGACTAGCGGGGTACGAGCAGTACTTC
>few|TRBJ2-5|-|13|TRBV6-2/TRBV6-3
CASSSTPRETQYF
TGTGCCAGCAGTTCAACCCCGAGAGAGACCCAGTACTTC
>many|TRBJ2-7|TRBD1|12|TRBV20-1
CSAGDRVTEQYF
TGCAGTGCTGGGGACAGGGTTACCGAGCAGTACTTC
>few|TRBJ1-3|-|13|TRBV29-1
CSVDLGQGNTIYF
TGCAGCGTCGACCTGGGACAAGGAAACACCATATATTTT
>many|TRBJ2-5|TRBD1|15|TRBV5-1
CASSLTGTAEETQYF
TGCGCCAGCAGCTTAACCGGGACAGCAGAAGAGACCCAGTACTTC
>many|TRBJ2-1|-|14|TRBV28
CASSFQYRGGEQFF
TGTGCCAGCAGTTTCCAATACAGGGGGGGTGAGCAGTTCTTC
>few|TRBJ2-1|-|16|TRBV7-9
CASSLPRGADYNEQFF
TGTGCCAGCAGCTTGCCCAGGGGCGCAGACTACAATGAGCAGTTCTTC
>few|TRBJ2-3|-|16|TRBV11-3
CASSLGRRESADTQYF
TGTGCCAGCAGCTTAGGTAGGCGGGAATCGGCAGATACGCAGTATTTT
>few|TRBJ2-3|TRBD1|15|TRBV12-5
CASGMGQSGTDTQYF
TGTGCTAGTGGTATGGGACAGTCCGGCACAGATACGCAGTATTTT
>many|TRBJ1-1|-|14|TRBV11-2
CASSLGRGNTEAFF
TGTGCCAGCAGCTTGGGACGGGGCAACACTGAAGCTTTCTTT
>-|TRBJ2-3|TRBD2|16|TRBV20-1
CSAPDVTSGVGDTQYF
TGCAGTGCACCCGACGTGACTAGCGGAGTGGGGGATACGCAGTATTTT
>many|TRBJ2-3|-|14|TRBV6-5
CASSYIAGADTQYF
TGTGCCAGCAGTTACATTGCTGGGGCAGATACGCAGTATTTT
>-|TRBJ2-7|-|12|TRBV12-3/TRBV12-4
CASSFGTGEQYF
TGTGCCAGCAGTTTCGGGACGGGCGAGCAGTACTTC
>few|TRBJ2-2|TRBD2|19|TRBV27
CASSLLAGYQLLNTGELFF
TGTGCCAGCAGTCTCCTAGCGGGGTACCAACTATTGAACACCGGGGAGCTGTTTTTT
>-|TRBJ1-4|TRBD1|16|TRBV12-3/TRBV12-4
CASSSGTGGWGEKLFF
TGTGCCAGCAGTTCCGGGACAGGGGGCTGGGGAGAAAAACTGTTTTTT
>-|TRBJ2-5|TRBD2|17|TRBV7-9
CASSQPKSGGGSETQYF
TGTGCCAGCAGCCAGCCGAAGAGCGGGGGGGGGTCGGAGACCCAGTACTTC
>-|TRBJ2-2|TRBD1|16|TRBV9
CASSVDPGGASGELFF
TGTGCCAGCAGCGTAGATCCAGGGGGCGCATCCGGGGAGCTGTTTTTT
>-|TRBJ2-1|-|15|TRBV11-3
CASSLGGGPYNEQFF
TGTGCCAGCAGCTTGGGAGGGGGACCCTACAATGAGCAGTTCTTC
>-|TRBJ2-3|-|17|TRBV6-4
CASSDSSSTIETDTQYF
TGTGCCAGCAGTGACTCGAGTAGCACTATAGAGACAGATACGCAGTATTTT
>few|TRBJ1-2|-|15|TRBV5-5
CASSLRWADDYGYTF
TGTGCCAGCAGCTTGAGGTGGGCGGACGATTATGGCTACACCTTC
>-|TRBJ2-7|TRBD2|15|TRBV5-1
CASSSGLAGAYEQYF
TGCGCCAGCAGCTCCGGACTAGCGGGAGCCTACGAGCAGTACTTC
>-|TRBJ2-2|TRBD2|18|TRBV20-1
CSARDRREGSKNTGELFF
TGCAGTGCTAGAGATCGGCGGGAGGGAAGTAAGAACACCGGGGAGCTGTTTTTT
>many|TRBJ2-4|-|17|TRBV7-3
CASSLTGQGLAKNIQYF
TGTGCCAGCAGCCTTACAGGCCAAGGGCTAGCCAAAAACATTCAGTACTTC
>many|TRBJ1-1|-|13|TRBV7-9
CASSEFGRPEAFF
TGTGCCAGCAGCGAATTCGGGAGGCCTGAAGCTTTCTTT
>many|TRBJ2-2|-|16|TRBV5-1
CASSRIGSGGAGELFF
TGCGCCAGCAGTAGGATCGGAAGCGGTGGAGCCGGGGAGCTGTTTTTT
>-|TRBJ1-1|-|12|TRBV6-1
CASSEFRGEAFF
TGTGCCAGCAGTGAATTTAGGGGCGAAGCTTTCTTT
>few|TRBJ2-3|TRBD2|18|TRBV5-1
CASSLSPAGGGKTDTQYF
TGCGCCAGCAGCTTAAGCCCGGCGGGGGGGGGTAAGACAGATACGCAGTATTTT
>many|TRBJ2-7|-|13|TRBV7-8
CASSLGFNYEQYF
TGTGCCAGCAGCTTAGGATTTAACTACGAGCAGTACTTC
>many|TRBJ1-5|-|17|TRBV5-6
CASSLSPARGYNQPQHF
TGTGCCAGCAGCTTGTCACCGGCCCGGGGCTACAATCAGCCCCAGCATTTT
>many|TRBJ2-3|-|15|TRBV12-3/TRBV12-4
CASSSSTLSTDTQYF
TGTGCCAGCAGTTCCTCGACACTTAGCACAGATACGCAGTATTTT
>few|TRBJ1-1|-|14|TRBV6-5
CASSYSPGNTEAFF
TGTGCCAGCAGTTACTCGCCAGGCAACACTGAAGCTTTCTTT
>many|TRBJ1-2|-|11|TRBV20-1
CSARTAGGYTF
TGCAGTGCGAGGACAGCGGGAGGCTACACCTTC
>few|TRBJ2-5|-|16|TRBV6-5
CASSYGVRGSQETQYF
TGTGCCAGCAGTTACGGCGTTCGGGGATCCCAAGAGACCCAGTACTTC
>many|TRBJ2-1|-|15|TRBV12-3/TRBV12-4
CATSLGGNSYNEQFF
TGTGCCACTTCCCTCGGGGGCAACTCCTACAATGAGCAGTTCTTC
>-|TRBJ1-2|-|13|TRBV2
CASQDTANYGYTF
TGTGCCAGCCAGGACACTGCTAACTATGGCTACACCTTC
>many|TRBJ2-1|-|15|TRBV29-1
CSVVSSGYVYNEQFF
TGCAGCGTTGTGAGTTCAGGATACGTCTACAATGAGCAGTTCTTC
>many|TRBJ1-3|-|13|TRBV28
CASSGSPGNTIYF
TGTGCCAGCTCAGGGTCTCCTGGAAACACCATATATTTT
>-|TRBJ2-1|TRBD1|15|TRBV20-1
CSAEKGQGAYNEQFF
TGCAGTGCTGAAAAGGGACAGGGGGCTTACAATGAGCAGTTCTTC